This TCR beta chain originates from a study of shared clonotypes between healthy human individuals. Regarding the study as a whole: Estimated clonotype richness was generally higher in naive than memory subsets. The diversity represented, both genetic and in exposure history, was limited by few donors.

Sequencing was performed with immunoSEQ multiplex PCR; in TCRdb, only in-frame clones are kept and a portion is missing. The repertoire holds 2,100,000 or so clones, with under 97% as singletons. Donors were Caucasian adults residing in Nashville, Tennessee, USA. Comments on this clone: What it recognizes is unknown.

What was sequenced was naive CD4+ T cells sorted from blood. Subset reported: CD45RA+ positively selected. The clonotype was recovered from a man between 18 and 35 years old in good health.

CDR3 in amino acids: CASSLVGLESYNEQFF. The CDR3 region has the DNA TGCGCCAGCAGCTTGGTAGGGTTAGAGTCCTACAATGAGCAGTTCTTC. The chain joins TRBV5-1 to TRBJ2-1; D is uncertain. The germline gives CDR1 SGHRS, CDR2 YFSETQ. This CDR3 has 16 residues. V was shortened by 0 bases and J by 1 base, with 11 bases between the two germline ends.